The following is a T cell receptor (beta chain) sequence with its context. Here immunoSEQ multiplex PCR was the method, and the copy in TCRdb shows in-frame clones only, minus some. The table includes tens of thousands of clones, about 85% detected once. This sample was included in a study of OX40 agonist ivuxolimab in advanced cancers. The CDR3 sequence is 14 residues long. Germline assignment: CDR1 SGHTA and CDR2 FQGTGA. Trimming took 2 bases from V and 3 from J, leaving 11 bases between them. Sequences were derived from CD4+ or CD8+ T cells sorted from blood, sampled in a trial of the OX40 agonist ivuxolimab. V usage is TRBV7-3 and J usage is TRBJ2-7; D ambiguous. This receptor was taken from an adult with an advanced solid tumor such as melanoma, head and neck, liver or kidney cancer. CDR3 loop: CASSLESSIYEQYF. The CDR3 region has the DNA TGTGCCAGCAGCTTAGAGAGCAGCATCTACGAGCAGTACTTC.